Sequencing of this TCR beta chain was carried out in a study of breast tumors, draining lymph nodes, adjacent tissues. Points on this clonotype: Its antigen is still unknown. This clone may be a read error of a much larger clone one base away.

MiXCR was run by TCRdb on the multiplex PCR reads, yielding one entry per CDR3 protein. The table lists around 130,000 distinct CDR3 sequences, nearly 20% of them singletons. Breast cancer patients provided tissue from their axillary draining lymph nodes. Study findings and constraints: The lymph node origin of tumor T cells was framed as consistent with a hypothesis, not demonstrated. Tumor and nontumor repertoires were significantly more similar in luminal-like than in basal-like breast cancer. Compared with lymph nodes, tumors were less diverse; compared with nontumor tissue, more. The data were judged consistent with most tumor T cells coming from lymph node and expanding in tumor.

The sequence came from a female donor with breast cancer. Some clones in this sample may be carry-over from other donors' samples. The sample taken for sequencing was axillary lymph node tissue.

The CDR3 region is CASSLQENYGYAF. Written as DNA, the CDR3 is TGTGCCAGCAGCCTACAGGAGAACTATGGCTACGCCTTC. This rearrangement joins TRBV5-6 to TRBJ1-2, with a possible D match to TRBD1 (5 bases). The CDR3 is 13 amino acids. In germline, CDR1 is SGHDT, CDR2 YYEEEE.